This T cell receptor (beta chain) originates from a study of shared clonotypes between healthy human individuals. Only Caucasian adults living in Nashville, Tennessee made up the donor group. Study-wide results and caveats: Richness estimates generally favored naive over memory subsets. Rarefaction revealed incomplete sorted-subset sequencing despite large depth.

About this clone itself: Its antigen remains unknown.

Profiled with immunoSEQ multiplex PCR; TCRdb holds only in-frame clones, not every one. The table shows under 650,000 clones, with almost 97% occurring only once. The germline V gene encodes CDR1 WSHSY and CDR2 SAAADI. The CDR3 has 13 amino acids. The V end was cut by 3 bases, the J end by 4 bases, with 7 bases between. The chain uses TRBV10-2 and TRBJ1-3; D call uncertain. This clonotype was sampled from a young woman in good health. The specimen sequenced was naive CD4+ T cells sorted from blood. Specified subset: CD45RA+ positively selected. The chain's CDR3 is CASSESSGNTIYF. The CDR3 bases are TGCGCCAGCAGTGAATCGAGCGGAAACACCATATATTTT.